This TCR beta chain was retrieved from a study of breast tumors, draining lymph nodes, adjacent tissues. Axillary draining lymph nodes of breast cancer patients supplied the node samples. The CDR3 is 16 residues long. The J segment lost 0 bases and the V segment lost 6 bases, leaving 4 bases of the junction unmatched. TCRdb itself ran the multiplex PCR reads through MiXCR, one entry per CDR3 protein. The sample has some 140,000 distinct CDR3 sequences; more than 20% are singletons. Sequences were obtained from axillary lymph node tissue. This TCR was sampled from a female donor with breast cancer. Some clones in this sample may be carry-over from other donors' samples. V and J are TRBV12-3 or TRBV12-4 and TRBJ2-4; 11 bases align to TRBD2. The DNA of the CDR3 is TGTGCCAGCAGGGGGGGACTAGCGGTAGCCAAAAACATTCAGTACTTC. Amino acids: CASRGGLAVAKNIQYF.